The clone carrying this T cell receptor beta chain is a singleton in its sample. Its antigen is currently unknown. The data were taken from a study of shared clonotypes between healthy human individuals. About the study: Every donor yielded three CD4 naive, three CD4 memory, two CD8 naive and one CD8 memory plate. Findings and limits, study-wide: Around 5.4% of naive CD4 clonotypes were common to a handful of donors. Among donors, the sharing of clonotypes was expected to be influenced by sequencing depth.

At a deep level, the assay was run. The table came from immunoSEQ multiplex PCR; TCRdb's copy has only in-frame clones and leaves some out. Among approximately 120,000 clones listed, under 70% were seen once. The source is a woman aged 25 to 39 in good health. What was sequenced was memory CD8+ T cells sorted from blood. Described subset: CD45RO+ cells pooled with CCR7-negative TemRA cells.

The CDR3 DNA is TGTGCCACCAAGCGGGAGGCCGCTTTGGAGCAGTACTTC. Protein: CATKREAALEQYF. The chain employs TRBV6-1 and TRBJ2-7, with TRBD2 identical over 9 bases. Germline loops: CDR1 MNHNS, CDR2 SASEGT. V gave up 10 bases and J gave up 7 bases; unmatched junction bases: 11. This CDR3 is built from 13 residues.